This T cell receptor (beta chain) was retrieved from a study of blood T cell repertoires in COVID-19. Turning to the study itself: Collection of acute and convalescent COVID-19 samples took place in the United States, Italy and Spain. T cells, B-cell-depleted T cells, or PBMCs provided the cDNA or gDNA that served as material.

Original analysis: Amplifying reference gene primers gave estimates of nucleated cell counts. Repertoires were generated with immunoSEQ multiplex PCR, while TCRdb's copy carries only in-frame clones and drops some. V, J and clone size reflect that table, while D and trimming were determined from the DNA. This table holds roughly 250,000 clones, around 87% found once. Sequenced sample: peripheral blood. This receptor was taken from a woman in her forties or fifties with acute or convalescent COVID-19.

The CDR3 nucleotides are TGTGCCAGCAGTTCTCAAGGGGGCGCAGATACGCAGTATTTT. It is translated as CASSSQGGADTQYF. J is TRBJ2-3 and V is TRBV6-5, with 7 bases aligning to TRBD1. CDR1 is MNHEY, CDR2 SVGAGI, per germline. The CDR3 is 14 residues long. The V gene end was trimmed by 4 bases and the J gene end by 4 bases; junction bases not matched to a gene: 5.